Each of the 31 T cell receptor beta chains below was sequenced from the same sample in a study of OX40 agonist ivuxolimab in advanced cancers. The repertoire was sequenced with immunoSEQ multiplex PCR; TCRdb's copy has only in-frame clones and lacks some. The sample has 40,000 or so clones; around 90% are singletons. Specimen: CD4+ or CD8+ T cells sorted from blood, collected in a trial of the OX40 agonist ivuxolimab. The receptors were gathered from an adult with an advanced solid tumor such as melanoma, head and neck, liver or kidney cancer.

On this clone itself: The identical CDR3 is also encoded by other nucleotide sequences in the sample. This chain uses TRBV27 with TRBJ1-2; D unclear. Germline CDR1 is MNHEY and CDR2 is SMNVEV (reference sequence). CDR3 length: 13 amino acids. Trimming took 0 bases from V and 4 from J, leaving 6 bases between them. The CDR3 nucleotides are TGTGCCAGCAGTTTATCTGGCAGCTATGGCTACACCTTC. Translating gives CASSLSGSYGYTF.

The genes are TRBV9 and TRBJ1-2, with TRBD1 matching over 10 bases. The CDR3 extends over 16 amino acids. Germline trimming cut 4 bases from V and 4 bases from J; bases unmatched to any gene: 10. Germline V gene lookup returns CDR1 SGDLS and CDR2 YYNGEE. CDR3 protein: CASSTRTGGFFYGYTF. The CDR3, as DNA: TGTGCCAGCAGCACTCGGACAGGGGGATTTTTCTATGGCTACACCTTC.

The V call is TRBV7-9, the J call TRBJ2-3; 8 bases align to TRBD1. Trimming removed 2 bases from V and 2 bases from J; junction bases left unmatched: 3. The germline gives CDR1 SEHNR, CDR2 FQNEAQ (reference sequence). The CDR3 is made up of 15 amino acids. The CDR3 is CASSLRTGITDTQYF. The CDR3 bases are TGTGCCAGCAGCTTAAGGACAGGGATCACAGATACGCAGTATTTT.

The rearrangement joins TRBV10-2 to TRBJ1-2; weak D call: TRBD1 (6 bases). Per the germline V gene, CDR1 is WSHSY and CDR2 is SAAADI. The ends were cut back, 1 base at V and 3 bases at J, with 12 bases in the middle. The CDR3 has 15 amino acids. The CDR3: CASSELRTAHYGYTF. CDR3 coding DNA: TGCGCCAGCAGTGAGTTGAGGACAGCCCACTATGGCTACACCTTC.

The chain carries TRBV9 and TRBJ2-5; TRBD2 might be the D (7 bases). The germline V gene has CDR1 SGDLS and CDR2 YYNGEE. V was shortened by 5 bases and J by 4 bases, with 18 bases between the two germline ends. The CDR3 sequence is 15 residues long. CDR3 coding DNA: TGTGCCAGCAGTCGCGACGGGGGGCCAGGAGAGACCCAGTACTTC. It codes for CASSRDGGPGETQYF.

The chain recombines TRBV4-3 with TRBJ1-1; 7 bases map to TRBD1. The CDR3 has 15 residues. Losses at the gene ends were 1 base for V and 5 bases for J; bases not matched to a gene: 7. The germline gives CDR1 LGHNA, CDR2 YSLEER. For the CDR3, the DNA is TGCGCCAGCAGCCAAGCTTGGCAGGGGGGAACTGAAGCTTTCTTT. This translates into CASSQAWQGGTEAFF.

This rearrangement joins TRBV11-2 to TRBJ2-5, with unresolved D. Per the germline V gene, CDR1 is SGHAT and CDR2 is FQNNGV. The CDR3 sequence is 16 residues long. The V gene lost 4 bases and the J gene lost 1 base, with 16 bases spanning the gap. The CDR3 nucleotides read TGTGCCAGCAGCTCCGCCCCTAGAGTTATCCAAGAGACCCAGTACTTC. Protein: CASSSAPRVIQETQYF.

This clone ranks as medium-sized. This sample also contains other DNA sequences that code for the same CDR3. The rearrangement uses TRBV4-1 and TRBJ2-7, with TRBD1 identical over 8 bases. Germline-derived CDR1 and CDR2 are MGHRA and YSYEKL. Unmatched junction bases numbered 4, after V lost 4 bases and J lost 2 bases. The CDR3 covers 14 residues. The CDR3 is CASSRGTGTYEQYV. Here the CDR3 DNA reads TGCGCCAGCAGCCGCGGGACAGGTACCTACGAGCAGTACGTC.

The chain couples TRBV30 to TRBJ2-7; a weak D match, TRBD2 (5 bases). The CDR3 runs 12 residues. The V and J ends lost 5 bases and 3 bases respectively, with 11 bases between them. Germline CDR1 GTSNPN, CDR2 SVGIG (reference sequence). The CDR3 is CAWPEVYYEQYF. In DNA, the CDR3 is TGTGCCTGGCCGGAGGTATACTACGAGCAGTACTTC.

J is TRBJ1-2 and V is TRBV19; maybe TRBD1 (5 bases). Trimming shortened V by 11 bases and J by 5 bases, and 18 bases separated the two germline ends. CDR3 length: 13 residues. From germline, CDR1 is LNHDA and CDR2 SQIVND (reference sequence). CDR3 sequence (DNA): TGTGCCTCAGCTGGGGGGACGGCGTATGGCTACACCTTC. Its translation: CASAGGTAYGYTF.

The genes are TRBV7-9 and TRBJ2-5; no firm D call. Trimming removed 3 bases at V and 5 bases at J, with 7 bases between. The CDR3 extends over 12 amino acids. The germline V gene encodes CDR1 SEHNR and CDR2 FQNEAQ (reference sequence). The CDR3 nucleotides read TGTGCCAGCAGCTTTACCATCGAGACCCAGTACTTC. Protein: CASSFTIETQYF.

In nucleotides, the CDR3 is TGTGCCAGCAGCCCCAGGGATGGATATGAAAAACTGTTTTTT. Encoded protein: CASSPRDGYEKLFF. This chain links TRBV28 with TRBJ1-4; perhaps TRBD1 as D (5 bases). The CDR3 extends over 14 amino acids. V was shortened by 6 bases and J by 6 bases, with 14 bases between the two germline ends. From germline, CDR1 is MDHEN and CDR2 SYDVKM.

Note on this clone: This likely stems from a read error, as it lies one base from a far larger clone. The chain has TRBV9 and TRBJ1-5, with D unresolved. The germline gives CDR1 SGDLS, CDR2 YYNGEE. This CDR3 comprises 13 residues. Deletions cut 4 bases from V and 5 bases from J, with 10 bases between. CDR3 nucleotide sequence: TGTGCCAGCAGCCAAGAAAGCGATCAGCCCCAGCATTTT. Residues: CASSQESDQPQHF. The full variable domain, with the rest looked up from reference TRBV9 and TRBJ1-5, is DSGVTQTPKHLITATGQRVTLRCSPRSGDLSVYWYQQSLDQGLQFLIQYYNGEERAKGNILERFSAQQFPDLHSELNLSSLELGDSALYFCASSQESDQPQHFGDGTRLSIL.

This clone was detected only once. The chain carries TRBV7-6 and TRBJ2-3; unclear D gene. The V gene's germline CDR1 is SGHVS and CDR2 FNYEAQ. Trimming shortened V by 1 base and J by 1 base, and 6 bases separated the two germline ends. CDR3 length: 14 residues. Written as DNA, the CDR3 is TGTGCCAGCAGCTTAGGGGCAGGCACAGATACGCAGTATTTT. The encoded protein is CASSLGAGTDTQYF.

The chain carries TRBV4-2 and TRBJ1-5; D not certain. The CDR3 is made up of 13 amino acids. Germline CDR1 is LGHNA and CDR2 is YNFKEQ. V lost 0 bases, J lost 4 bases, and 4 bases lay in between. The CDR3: CASSQDQNQPQHF. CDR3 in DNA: TGTGCCAGCAGCCAAGATCAAAATCAGCCCCAGCATTTT.

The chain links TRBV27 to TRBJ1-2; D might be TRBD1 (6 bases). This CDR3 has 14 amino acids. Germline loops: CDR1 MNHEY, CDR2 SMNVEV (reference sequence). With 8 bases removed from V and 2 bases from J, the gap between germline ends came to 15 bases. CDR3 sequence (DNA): TGTGCCAGCCGTGGTGGAACAGGGAACTATGGCTACACCTTC. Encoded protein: CASRGGTGNYGYTF.

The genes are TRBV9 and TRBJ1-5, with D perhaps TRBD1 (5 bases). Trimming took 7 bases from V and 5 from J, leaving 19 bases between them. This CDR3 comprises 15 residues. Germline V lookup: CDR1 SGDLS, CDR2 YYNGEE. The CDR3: CASGRIGVGHQPQHF. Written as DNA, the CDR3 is TGTGCCAGCGGCCGGATAGGGGTGGGCCATCAGCCCCAGCATTTT.

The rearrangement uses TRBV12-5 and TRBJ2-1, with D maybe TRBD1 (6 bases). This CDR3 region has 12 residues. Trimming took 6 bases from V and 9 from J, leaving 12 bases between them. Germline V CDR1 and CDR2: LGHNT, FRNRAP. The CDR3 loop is CASGEGELEQFF. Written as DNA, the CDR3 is TGTGCTAGTGGAGAGGGGGAACTTGAGCAGTTCTTC.

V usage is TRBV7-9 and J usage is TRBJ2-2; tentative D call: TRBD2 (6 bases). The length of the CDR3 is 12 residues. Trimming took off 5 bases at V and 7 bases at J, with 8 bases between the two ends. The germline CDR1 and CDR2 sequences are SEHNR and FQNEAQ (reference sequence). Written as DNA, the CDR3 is TGTGCCAGCAGCGACGGGGGCGGGGAGCTGTTTTTT. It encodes CASSDGGGELFF.

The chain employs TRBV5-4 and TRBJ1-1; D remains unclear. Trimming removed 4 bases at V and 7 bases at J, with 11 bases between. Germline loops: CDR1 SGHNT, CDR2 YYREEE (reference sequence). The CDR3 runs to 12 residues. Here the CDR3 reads CASSPGKGEAFF. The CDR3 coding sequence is TGTGCCAGCAGCCCCGGGAAGGGTGAAGCTTTCTTT.

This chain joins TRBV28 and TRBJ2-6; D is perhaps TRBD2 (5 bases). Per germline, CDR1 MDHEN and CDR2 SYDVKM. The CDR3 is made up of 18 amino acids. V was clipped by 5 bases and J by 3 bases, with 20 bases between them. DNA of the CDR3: TGTGCCAGCAGTACTATCACAATCGGGAAACTTGGGGCCAACGTCCTGACTTTC. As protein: CASSTITIGKLGANVLTF.

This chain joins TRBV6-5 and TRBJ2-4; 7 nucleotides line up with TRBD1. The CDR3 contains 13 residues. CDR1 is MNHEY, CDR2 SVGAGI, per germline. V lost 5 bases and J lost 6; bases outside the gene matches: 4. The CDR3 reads CASSPGQRNIQYF. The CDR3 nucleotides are TGTGCCAGCAGTCCGGGACAGAGAAACATTCAGTACTTC.

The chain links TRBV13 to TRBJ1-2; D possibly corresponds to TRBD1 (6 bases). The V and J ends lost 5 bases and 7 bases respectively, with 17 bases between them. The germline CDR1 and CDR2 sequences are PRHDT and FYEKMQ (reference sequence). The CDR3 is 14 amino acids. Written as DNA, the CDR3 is TGTGCCAGCAGCGCACAGGGCTTCCATGGTGGCTACACCTTC. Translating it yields CASSAQGFHGGYTF. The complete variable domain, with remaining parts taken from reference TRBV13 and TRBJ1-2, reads AAGVIQSPRHLIKEKRETATLKCYPIPRHDTVYWYQQGPGQDPQFLISFYEKMQSDKGSIPDRFSAQQFSDYHSELNMSSLELGDSALYFCASSAQGFHGGYTFGSGTRLTVV.

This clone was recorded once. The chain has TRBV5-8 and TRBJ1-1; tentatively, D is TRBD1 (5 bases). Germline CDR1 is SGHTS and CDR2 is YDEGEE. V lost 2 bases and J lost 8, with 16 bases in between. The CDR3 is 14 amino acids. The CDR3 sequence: CASSFWAGVVEAFF. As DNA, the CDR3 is TGTGCCAGCAGCTTTTGGGCGGGGGTTGTGGAAGCTTTCTTT.

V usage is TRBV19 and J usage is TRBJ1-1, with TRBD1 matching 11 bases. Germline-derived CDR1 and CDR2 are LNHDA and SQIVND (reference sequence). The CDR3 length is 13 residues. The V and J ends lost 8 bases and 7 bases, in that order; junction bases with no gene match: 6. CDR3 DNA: TGTGCCAGTCAAACCGGGACAGGGGGTGAAGCTTTCTTT. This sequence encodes CASQTGTGGEAFF.

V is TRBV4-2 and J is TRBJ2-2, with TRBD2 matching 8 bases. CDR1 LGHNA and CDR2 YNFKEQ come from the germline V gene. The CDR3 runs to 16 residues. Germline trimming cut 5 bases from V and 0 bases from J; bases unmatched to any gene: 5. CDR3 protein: CASSFLAGTNTGELFF. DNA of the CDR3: TGTGCCAGCAGCTTTTTAGCGGGAACGAACACCGGGGAGCTGTTTTTT.

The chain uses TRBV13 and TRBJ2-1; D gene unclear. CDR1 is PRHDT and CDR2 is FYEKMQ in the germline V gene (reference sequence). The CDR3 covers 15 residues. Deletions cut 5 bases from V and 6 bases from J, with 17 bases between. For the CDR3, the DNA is TGTGCCAGCAGCCCGCGAGGCAGTGGGGTCAATGAGCAGTTCTTC. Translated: CASSPRGSGVNEQFF.

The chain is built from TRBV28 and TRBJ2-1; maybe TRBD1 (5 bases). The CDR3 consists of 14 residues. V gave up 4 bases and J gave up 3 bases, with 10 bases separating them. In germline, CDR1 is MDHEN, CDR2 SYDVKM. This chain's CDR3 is CASSSTGDYNEQFF. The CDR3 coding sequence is TGTGCCAGCAGTTCAACAGGAGACTACAATGAGCAGTTCTTC.

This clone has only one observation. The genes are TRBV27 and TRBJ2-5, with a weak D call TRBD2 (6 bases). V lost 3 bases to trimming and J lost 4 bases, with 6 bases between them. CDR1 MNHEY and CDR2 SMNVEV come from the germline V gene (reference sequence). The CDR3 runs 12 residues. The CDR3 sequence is CASSFSGETQYF. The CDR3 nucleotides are TGTGCCAGCAGTTTTAGCGGAGAGACCCAGTACTTC.

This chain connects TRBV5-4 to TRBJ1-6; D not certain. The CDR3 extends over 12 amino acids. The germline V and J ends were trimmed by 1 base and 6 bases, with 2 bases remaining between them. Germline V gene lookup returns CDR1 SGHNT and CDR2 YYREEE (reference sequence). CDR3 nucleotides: TGTGCCAGCAGCTTGATTAATTCACCCCTCCACTTT. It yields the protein CASSLINSPLHF.

CDR3 in amino acids: CASSFQGGNQPQHF. The CDR3 DNA is TGTGCCAGCAGCTTCCAGGGGGGCAATCAGCCCCAGCATTTT. The rearrangement joins TRBV7-9 to TRBJ1-5, with TRBD1 identical over 7 bases. V was pared by 3 bases and J by 2 bases, with 1 base of the junction left unmatched. CDR3 length: 14 amino acids. CDR1 is SEHNR, CDR2 FQNEAQ, per germline (reference sequence). Full variable domain (rest looked up from reference TRBV7-9 and TRBJ1-5): DTGVSQNPRHKITKRGQNVTFRCDPISEHNRLYWYRQTLGQGPEFLTYFQNEAQLEKSRLLSDRFSAERPKGSFSTLEIQRTEQGDSAMYLCASSFQGGNQPQHFGDGTRLSIL.